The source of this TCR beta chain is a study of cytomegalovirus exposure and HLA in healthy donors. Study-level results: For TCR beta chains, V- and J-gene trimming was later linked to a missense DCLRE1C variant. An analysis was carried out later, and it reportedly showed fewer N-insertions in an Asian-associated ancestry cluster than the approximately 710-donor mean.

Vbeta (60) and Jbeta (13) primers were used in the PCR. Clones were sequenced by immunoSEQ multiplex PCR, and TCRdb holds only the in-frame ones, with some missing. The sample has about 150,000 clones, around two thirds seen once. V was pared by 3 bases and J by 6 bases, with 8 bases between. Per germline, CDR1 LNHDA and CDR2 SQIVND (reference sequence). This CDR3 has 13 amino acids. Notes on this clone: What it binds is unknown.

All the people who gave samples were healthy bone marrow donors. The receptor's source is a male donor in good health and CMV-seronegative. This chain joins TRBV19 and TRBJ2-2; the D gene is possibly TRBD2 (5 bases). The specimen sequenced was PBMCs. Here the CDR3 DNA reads TGTGCCAGTAGTATTGAGGGTCCCGGGGAGCTGTTTTTT. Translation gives CASSIEGPGELFF.